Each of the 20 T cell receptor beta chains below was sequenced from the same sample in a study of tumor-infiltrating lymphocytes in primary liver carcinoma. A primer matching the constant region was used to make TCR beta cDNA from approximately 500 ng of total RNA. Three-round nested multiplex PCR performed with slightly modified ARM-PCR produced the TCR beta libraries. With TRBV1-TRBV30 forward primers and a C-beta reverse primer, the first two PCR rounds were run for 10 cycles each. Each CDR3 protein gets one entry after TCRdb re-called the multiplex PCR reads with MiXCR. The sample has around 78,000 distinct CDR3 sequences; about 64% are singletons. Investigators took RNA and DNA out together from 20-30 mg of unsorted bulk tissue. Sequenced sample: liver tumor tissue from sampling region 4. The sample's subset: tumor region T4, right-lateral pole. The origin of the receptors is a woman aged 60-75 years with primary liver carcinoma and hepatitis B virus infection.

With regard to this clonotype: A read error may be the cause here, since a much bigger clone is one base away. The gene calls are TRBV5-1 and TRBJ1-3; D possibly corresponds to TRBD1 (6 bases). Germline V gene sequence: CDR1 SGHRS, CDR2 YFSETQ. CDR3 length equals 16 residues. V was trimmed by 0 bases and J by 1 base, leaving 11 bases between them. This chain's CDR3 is CASSLVSGESGNTIYF. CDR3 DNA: TGCGCCAGCAGCTTGGTGTCAGGGGAATCTGGAAACACCATATATTTT.

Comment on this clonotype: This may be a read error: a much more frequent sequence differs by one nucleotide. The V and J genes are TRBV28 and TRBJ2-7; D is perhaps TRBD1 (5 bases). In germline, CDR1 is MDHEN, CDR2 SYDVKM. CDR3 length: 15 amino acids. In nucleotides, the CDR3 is TGTGCCTGCAGTGCCACAGGTTCCCTGACCTACGAGCAGTACTTC. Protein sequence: CACSATGSLTYEQYF.

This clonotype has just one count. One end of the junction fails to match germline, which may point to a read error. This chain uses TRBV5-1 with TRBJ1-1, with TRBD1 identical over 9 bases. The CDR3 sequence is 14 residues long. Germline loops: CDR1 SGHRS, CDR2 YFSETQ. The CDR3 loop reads CANSLTGGRAEAFF. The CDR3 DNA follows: TGCGCCAACAGCTTGACAGGGGGTCGGGCCGAAGCTTTCTTT.

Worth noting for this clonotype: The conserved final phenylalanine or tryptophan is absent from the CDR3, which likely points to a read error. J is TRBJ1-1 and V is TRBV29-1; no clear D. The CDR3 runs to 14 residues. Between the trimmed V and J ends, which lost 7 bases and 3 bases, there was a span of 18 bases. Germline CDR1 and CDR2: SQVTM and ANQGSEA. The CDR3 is CSGTRSVVDTEAFS. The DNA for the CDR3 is TGCAGCGGTACCCGTTCAGTGGTGGACACTGAAGCTTTCTCT.

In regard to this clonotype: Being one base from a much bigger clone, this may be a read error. The CDR3 nucleotides read TGCCCCAGCAGCTTGGAAGCGGGTCGCTACGAGCAGTACTTC. It yields the protein CPSSLEAGRYEQYF. This chain joins TRBV5-1 and TRBJ2-7, with a tentative D call TRBD2 (6 bases). This CDR3 spans 14 amino acids. Per the germline V gene, CDR1 is SGHRS and CDR2 is YFSETQ.

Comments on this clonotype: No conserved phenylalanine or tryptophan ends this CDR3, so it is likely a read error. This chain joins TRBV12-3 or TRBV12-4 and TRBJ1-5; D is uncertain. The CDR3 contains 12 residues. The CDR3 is CVSSTWVPPQHL. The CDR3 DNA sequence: TGTGTCAGCAGTACATGGGTTCCGCCCCAGCATCTT.

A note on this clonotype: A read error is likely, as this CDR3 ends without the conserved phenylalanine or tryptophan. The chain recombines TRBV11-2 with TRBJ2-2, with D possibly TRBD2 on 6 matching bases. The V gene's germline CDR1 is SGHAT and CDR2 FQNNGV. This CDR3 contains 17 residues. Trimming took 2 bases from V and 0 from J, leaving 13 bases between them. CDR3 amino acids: CASSLSVWGANTGELFI. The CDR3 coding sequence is TGTGCCAGCAGCTTATCCGTGTGGGGGGCGAACACCGGGGAGCTGTTTATT.

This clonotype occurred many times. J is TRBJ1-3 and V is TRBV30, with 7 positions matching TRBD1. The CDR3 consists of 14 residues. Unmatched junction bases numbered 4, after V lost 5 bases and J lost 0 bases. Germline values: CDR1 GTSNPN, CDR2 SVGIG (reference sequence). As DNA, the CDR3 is TGTGCCTGGTACAGGGGTAGCTCTGGAAACACCATATATTTT. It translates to CAWYRGSSGNTIYF.

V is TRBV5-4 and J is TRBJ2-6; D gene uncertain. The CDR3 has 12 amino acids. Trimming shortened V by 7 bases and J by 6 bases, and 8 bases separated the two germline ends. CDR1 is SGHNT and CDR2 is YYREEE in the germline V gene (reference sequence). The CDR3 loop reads CASRWEANVLTF. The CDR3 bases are TGTGCCAGCCGTTGGGAGGCCAACGTCCTGACTTTC.

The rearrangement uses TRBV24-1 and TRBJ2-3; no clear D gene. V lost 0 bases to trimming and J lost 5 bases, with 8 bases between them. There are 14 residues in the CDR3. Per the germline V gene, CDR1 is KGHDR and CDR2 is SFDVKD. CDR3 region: CATSDLVSGDTQYF. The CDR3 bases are TGTGCCACCAGTGATTTGGTATCGGGAGATACGCAGTATTTT.

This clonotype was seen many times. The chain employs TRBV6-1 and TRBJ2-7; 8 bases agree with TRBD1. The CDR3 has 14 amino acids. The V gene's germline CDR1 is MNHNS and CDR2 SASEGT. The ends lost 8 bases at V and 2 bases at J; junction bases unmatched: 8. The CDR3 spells CASEAPGQAYEQYF. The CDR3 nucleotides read TGTGCCAGCGAAGCTCCGGGACAGGCCTACGAGCAGTACTTC.

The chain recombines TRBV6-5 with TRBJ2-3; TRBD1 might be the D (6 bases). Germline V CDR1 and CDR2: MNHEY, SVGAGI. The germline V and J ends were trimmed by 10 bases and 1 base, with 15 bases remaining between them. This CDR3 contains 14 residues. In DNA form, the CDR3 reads TGTGCCAACAGCCGGACAGAGGGCACAGATACGCAGTATTTT. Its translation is CANSRTEGTDTQYF.

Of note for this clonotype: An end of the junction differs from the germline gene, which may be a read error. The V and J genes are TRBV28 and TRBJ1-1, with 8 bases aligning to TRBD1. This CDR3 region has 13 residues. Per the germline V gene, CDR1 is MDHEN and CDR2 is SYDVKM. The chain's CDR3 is CASSLTGVTEASF. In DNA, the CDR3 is TGTGCCAGCAGTTTGACAGGGGTAACTGAAGCTTCCTTT.

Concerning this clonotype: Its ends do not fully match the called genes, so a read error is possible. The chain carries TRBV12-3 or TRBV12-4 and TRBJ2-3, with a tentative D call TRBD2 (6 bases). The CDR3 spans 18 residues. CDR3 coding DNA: TGCGCCAGCAGTTTCTTTTTCGCGGGCGGCCAGGAGGGCGATACGCAGTATTTT. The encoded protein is CASSFFFAGGQEGDTQYF.

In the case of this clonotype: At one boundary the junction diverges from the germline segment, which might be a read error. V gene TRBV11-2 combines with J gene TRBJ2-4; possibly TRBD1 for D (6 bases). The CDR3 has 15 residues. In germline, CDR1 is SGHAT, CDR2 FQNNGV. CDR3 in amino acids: CASSLVGWGHDIQYF. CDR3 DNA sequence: TGTGCCAGCAGCTTAGTTGGTTGGGGGCACGACATTCAGTATTTC.

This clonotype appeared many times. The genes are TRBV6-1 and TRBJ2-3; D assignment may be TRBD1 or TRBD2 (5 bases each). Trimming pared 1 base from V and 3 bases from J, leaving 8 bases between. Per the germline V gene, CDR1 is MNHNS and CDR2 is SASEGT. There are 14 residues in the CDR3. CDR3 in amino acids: CASSEGDGTDTQYF. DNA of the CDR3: TGTGCCAGCAGTGAAGGGGACGGAACAGATACGCAGTATTTT.

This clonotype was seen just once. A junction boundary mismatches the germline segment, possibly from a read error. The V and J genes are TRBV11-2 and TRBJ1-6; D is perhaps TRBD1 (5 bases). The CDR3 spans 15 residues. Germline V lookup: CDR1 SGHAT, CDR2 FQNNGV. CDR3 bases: TGTGCCAGCAGCTCAGACACGGGGACCAATTCACCCCTCCATTTT. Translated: CASSSDTGTNSPLHF.

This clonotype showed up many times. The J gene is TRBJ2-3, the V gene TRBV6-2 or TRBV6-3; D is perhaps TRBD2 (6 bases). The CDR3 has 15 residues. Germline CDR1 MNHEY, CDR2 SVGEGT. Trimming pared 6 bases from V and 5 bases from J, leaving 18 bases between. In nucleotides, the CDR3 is TGTGCCAGCAGACCGCATGTAGCGGCACTAGATACGCAGTATTTT. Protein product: CASRPHVAALDTQYF.

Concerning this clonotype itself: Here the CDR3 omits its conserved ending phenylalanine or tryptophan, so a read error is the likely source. The CDR3 loop reads CASTQTGGQYDQYL. CDR3 bases: TGTGCCAGCACCCAGACAGGGGGCCAATACGACCAGTACCTC. This rearrangement joins TRBV6-1 to TRBJ2-7, with TRBD1 matching 10 bases. In germline, CDR1 is MNHNS, CDR2 SASEGT. The CDR3 covers 14 residues.

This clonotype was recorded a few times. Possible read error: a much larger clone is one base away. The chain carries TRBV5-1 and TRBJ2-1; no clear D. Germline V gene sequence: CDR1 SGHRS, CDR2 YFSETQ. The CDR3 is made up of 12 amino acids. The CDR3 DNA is TGCGCCAACAGCTTGGCCTTCAATGAGCAGTTCTTC. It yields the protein CANSLAFNEQFF.